Detailed here is one T cell receptor beta chain. The CDR3 runs to 15 residues. CDR1 is SGHTA and CDR2 is FQGNSA in the germline V gene. Trimming cost V 6 bases and J 6 bases; bases outside gene matches: 11. The entry originates in a study of blood T cell repertoires in COVID-19. Study in general: Italy, Spain and the United States were the sources of the convalescent and acute COVID-19 samples. T cells, B-cell-depleted T cells, or PBMCs provided the cDNA or gDNA that served as material.

In the authors' methods: Amplification of reference gene primers was used by the study to estimate nucleated cell counts. Libraries were prepared by immunoSEQ multiplex PCR; TCRdb keeps only in-frame clonotypes and omits some of them. V, J and clone size are those of that table, while D and trimming were read from the DNA. The data hold 150,000 to 200,000 clones, with roughly four fifths observed a single time. This sequence originates from a human donor in a cohort sampled during active COVID-19. The chain employs TRBV7-2 and TRBJ1-2, with 9 nucleotides matching TRBD1. The sequenced sample consisted of peripheral blood. Here the CDR3 reads CASRLGDREGDGYTF. Written as DNA, the CDR3 is TGTGCCAGCAGACTTGGGGACAGGGAGGGAGATGGCTACACCTTC.